Below are 2 T cell receptor beta chains sequenced from a single sample in a study of cytomegalovirus exposure and HLA in healthy donors. With 60 Vbeta and 13 Jbeta primers, the PCR was carried out. The table came from immunoSEQ multiplex PCR; TCRdb's copy has only in-frame clones and leaves some out. The data show 150,000 to 200,000 clones, with 84% seen just once and under 5% held by the top ten. The sequenced sample consisted of PBMCs. The receptors here all came from a girl between 5 and 17 years old in good health and CMV-seropositive.

This rearrangement joins TRBV2 to TRBJ1-1; D may be TRBD1 (5 bases). The germline gives CDR1 SNHLY, CDR2 FYNNEI. The ends were cut back, 4 bases at V and 5 bases at J, with 17 bases in the middle. The CDR3 loop spans 15 amino acids. CDR3 nucleotide sequence: TGTGCCAGCAGTGTTTCTGGCAGGGAGGGAACTGAAGCTTTCTTT. It codes for CASSVSGREGTEAFF.

This clone was recorded a few times. The J gene is TRBJ2-7, the V gene TRBV28; 8 nucleotides align to TRBD2. After removal of 3 bases from V and 0 bases from J, the junction contained 4 bases not matched to a gene. The CDR3 is 15 residues long. Germline CDR1 MDHEN, CDR2 SYDVKM. This chain's CDR3 is CASSFSLAGSYEQYF. The CDR3 coding sequence is TGTGCCAGCAGTTTTTCGCTAGCGGGCTCCTACGAGCAGTACTTC. Variable domain in full (rest from reference TRBV28 and TRBJ2-7): DVKVTQSSRYLVKRTGEKVFLECVQDMDHENMFWYRQDPGLGLRLIYFSYDVKMKEKGDIPEGYSVSREKKERFSLILESASTNQTSMYLCASSFSLAGSYEQYFGPGTRLTVT.